What follows describes a single T cell receptor (beta chain). This record belongs to a study of blood T cell repertoires in COVID-19. Across the whole study: Samples taken during acute and convalescent COVID-19 were collected in the United States, Italy and Spain. T cells, B-cell-depleted T cells, or PBMCs supplied cDNA or gDNA.

The CDR3 totals 16 residues. The germline V gene has CDR1 SGHTA and CDR2 FQGNSA. V lost 5 bases to trimming and J lost 3 bases, with 19 bases between them. Per the original methods: Amplifying reference gene primers gave estimates of nucleated cell counts. TCRdb's table, derived via immunoSEQ multiplex PCR, lists solely in-frame clones and lacks some. V and J calls plus clone size are reproduced from that table; the DNA served to infer D and trimming. The sample lists approximately 200,000 clones; around 77% were seen once. The V call is TRBV7-2, the J call TRBJ1-2, with TRBD1 as a possible D gene (6 bases). The sequence derives from a man aged 55 to 69 with active or convalescent COVID-19. What was sequenced was peripheral blood. Here the CDR3 DNA reads TGTGCCAGCAGCCCCCAGGCCGCGGGGGGCTACTATGGCTACACCTTC. Protein: CASSPQAAGGYYGYTF. The entire variable domain, with the rest obtained from reference TRBV7-2 and TRBJ1-2, is as follows: GAGVSQSPSNKVTEKGKDVELRCDPISGHTALYWYRQSLGQGLEFLIYFQGNSAPDKSGLPSDRFSAERTGGSVSTLTIQRTQQEDSAVYLCASSPQAAGGYYGYTFGSGTRLTVV.